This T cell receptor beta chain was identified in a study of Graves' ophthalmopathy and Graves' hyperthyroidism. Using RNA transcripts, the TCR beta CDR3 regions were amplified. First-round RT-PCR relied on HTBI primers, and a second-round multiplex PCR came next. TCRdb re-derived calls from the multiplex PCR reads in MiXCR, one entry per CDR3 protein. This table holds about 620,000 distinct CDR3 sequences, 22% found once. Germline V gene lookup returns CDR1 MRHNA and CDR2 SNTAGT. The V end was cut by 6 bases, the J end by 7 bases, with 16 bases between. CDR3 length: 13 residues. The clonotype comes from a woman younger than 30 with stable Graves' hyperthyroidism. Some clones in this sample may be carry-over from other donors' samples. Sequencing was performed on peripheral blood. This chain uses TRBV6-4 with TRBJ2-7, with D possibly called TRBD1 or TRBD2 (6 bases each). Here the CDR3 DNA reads TGTGCCAGCAGCGCGGGGACATTGGAAGAGCAGTACTTC. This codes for CASSAGTLEEQYF.